This T cell receptor beta chain was sequenced in a study of beta chain features in type 1 diabetes. About the study: No patient-donor differences in age, gender, total cells or subset yield. General study points: A moderate, significant TCRB CDR3 shortening appeared in type 1 diabetes across four CD4+ subsets.

Of the isolated RNA, all was reverse transcribed, and so the sequenced material was expressed TCRB transcripts. TCRdb's table, derived via immunoSEQ multiplex PCR, lists solely in-frame clones and lacks some. The sample lists 500,000 to 650,000 clones, about an eighth seen once, with roughly 0.12% in the top ten. This clone has a handful of counts. Its cognate antigen is unknown. Germline CDR1 is SGHVS and CDR2 is FNYEAQ. With 4 bases removed from V and 6 bases from J, the gap between germline ends came to 12 bases. The CDR3 sequence is 13 residues long. The genes are TRBV7-6 and TRBJ1-1; no clear D gene. The receptor was isolated from a man aged 25-45 years with type 1 diabetes. Sequenced: naive CD4+ T cells from blood. The CDR3 spells CASSWPLSPEAFF. The CDR3 DNA reads TGTGCCAGCAGCTGGCCACTCTCACCTGAAGCTTTCTTT.